Here is one T cell receptor (beta chain) with its context. The antigen is undetermined. The sample originates from a study of shared clonotypes between healthy human individuals. Selected positively for CCR7 and CD45RO-negative, naive CD8 cells excluded terminally differentiated effector memory CD45RA+ cells. Findings of the study overall: Sequencing depth was a factor that was expected to affect clonotype sharing among donors.

The method was immunoSEQ multiplex PCR; TCRdb's version includes in-frame clones alone and lacks a portion of them. The sample holds under 850,000 clones; 85% to 95% are singletons and the top ten take about 25%. The CDR3 covers 15 residues. Germline V gene lookup returns CDR1 SGHRS and CDR2 YFSETQ. V shed 3 bases and J 4 bases; nucleotides not matched to a gene: 8. The rearrangement links TRBV5-1 to TRBJ2-3; 7 bases align to TRBD2. The specimen was naive CD8+ T cells sorted from blood. This clonotype was sampled from a man aged 30-40 years in good health. The CDR3 loop is CASSWERDMADTQYF. The CDR3 DNA reads TGCGCCAGCAGCTGGGAGCGGGATATGGCAGATACGCAGTATTTT.